These 9 T cell receptor beta chains were sequenced from one sample in a study of a mutant IDH1 vaccine in newly diagnosed glioma. Sequencing used immunoSEQ multiplex PCR; TCRdb keeps in-frame clones, though not all of them. The sample has tens of thousands of clones, 78% seen once. No antigens are known for them. The time point denotes: week 23, last vaccination. Each dose of the vaccine consisted of 300 ug of mutant IDH1 20-mer peptide, with topical imiquimod. Sequencing used PBMCs, obtained from a glioma patient whose treatment included an IDH1 peptide vaccine. All receptors come from a woman aged 40 to 50 with glioma. Some clones in this sample may be carry-over from other donors' samples.

The chain uses TRBV5-1 and TRBJ2-7; D not resolved. The CDR3 is made up of 12 amino acids. CDR1 is SGHRS and CDR2 is YFSETQ in the germline V gene. V was shortened by 1 base and J by 3 bases, with 5 bases between the two germline ends. The CDR3 spells CASSLNSYEQYF. The CDR3 DNA reads as TGCGCCAGCAGCTTGAACAGCTACGAGCAGTACTTC.

V usage is TRBV7-2 and J usage is TRBJ1-1; no firm D call. Germline CDR1 reads SGHTA; CDR2 reads FQGNSA. Trimming stripped 5 bases from V and 2 bases from J, with 12 bases between. The CDR3 has 14 amino acids. In DNA, the CDR3 is TGTGCCAGCAGCCCCGGCGTGATAAACACTGAAGCTTTCTTT. It yields the protein CASSPGVINTEAFF.

The chain links TRBV9 to TRBJ2-6; perhaps TRBD1 as D (5 bases). CDR3 size: 15 residues. Germline V gene sequence: CDR1 SGDLS, CDR2 YYNGEE. V gave up 5 bases and J gave up 1 base, with 10 bases separating them. The CDR3 is CASRDNLSGANVLTF. Here the CDR3 DNA reads TGTGCCAGCAGGGACAATCTTTCTGGGGCCAACGTCCTGACTTTC.

The rearrangement links TRBV4-3 to TRBJ2-7, with 7 bases matching TRBD2. V shed 0 bases, J shed 6 bases, and the junction held 11 bases outside the gene matches. The CDR3 has 16 residues. CDR1 and CDR2 (germline): LGHNA, YSLEER. Here the CDR3 DNA reads TGCGCCAGCAGCCAAGAGGCGACTAGCAACAGCTTCGAGCAGTACTTC. Protein: CASSQEATSNSFEQYF.

Here the CDR3 DNA reads TGTGCCAGCAGCCACGGGTTGTACGAGCAGTACTTC. It translates to CASSHGLYEQYF. This chain connects TRBV27 to TRBJ2-7; the D is unclear. Trimming removed 6 bases at V and 4 bases at J, with 10 bases between. The CDR3 extends over 12 amino acids. CDR1 and CDR2 from the germline V gene are MNHEY and SMNVEV (reference sequence).

Written as DNA, the CDR3 is TGTGCCAGCAGCGAAACGGGCTACCTCACAGATACGCAGTATTTT. This translates into CASSETGYLTDTQYF. V usage is TRBV7-3 and J usage is TRBJ2-3; D gene uncertain. Germline V gene sequence: CDR1 SGHTA, CDR2 FQGTGA. The V and J ends lost 5 bases and 2 bases respectively, with 14 bases between them. The CDR3 covers 15 residues.

This rearrangement joins TRBV5-1 to TRBJ1-2; 7 nucleotides line up with TRBD1. Germline values: CDR1 SGHRS, CDR2 YFSETQ. The CDR3 covers 14 residues. Trimming cost V 5 bases and J 8 bases; bases outside gene matches: 12. CDR3 protein: CASSFTGDGRGYTF. As DNA, the CDR3 is TGCGCCAGCAGTTTTACAGGGGACGGTCGAGGCTACACCTTC.

The chain links TRBV25-1 to TRBJ2-1, with TRBD1 as a possible D gene (6 bases). V lost 4 bases and J 1 base, leaving 11 bases between the germline ends. Germline loops: CDR1 MGHDK, CDR2 SYGVNS. This CDR3 contains 15 residues. The CDR3 spells CASSVLDSSYNEQFF. The DNA for the CDR3 is TGTGCCAGCAGTGTGCTGGACAGTTCCTACAATGAGCAGTTCTTC.

This clone occurred a few times. The rearrangement uses TRBV15 and TRBJ2-5; D gene uncertain. The CDR3 spans 13 residues. CDR1 LNHNV and CDR2 YYDKDF come from the germline V gene (reference sequence). The V and J ends lost 1 base and 5 bases respectively, with 8 bases between them. The CDR3 DNA sequence: TGTGCCACCAGCAGAGGGTCGGAGGAGACCCAGTACTTC. It codes for CATSRGSEETQYF.